Listed below are T cell receptor beta chains from one sample, sequenced in a study of blood T cell repertoires in COVID-19. TCRdb's copy holds only in-frame clones and misses some; the assay was immunoSEQ multiplex PCR. The table records 90,000 to 130,000 clones, approximately 80% of them present only once. What was sequenced was peripheral blood. The origin of the receptors is a woman aged 70-85 years with acute or convalescent COVID-19. CDR3s include the opening cysteine and the closing phenylalanine or tryptophan. Each record gives: V gene, clone size, J gene, D gene, CDR3 DNA, CDR3 protein. A D gene is named only where the DNA matches it firmly. Clone size is shown for a subset of rows, as once, few, many or a class of expanded clone.

TRBV9	.	TRBJ2-2	.	TGTGCCAGCAGCCCGCTCGGGAGTGGCACCGGGGAGCTGTTTTTT	CASSPLGSGTGELFF
TRBV6-5	.	TRBJ2-7	.	TGTGCCAGCAGGGCTAACAGGGAACCATGGTACGAGCAGTACTTC	CASRANREPWYEQYF
TRBV7-2	.	TRBJ2-7	TRBD1	TGTGCCAGCAGCTTCACAGGGGCCGAGCAGTACTTC	CASSFTGAEQYF
TRBV4-1	.	TRBJ1-1	.	TGCGCCAGCAGCCAGCTAGGGACTCAGATGAACACTGAAGCTTTCTTT	CASSQLGTQMNTEAFF
TRBV30	once	TRBJ1-1	TRBD1	TGTGCCTGGAGTCCCGCAGGGGGCGGGGGCACTGAAGCTTTCTTT	CAWSPAGGGGTEAFF
TRBV10-2	.	TRBJ1-1	.	TGCGCCAGCAGTGACGCGGCGGGGAGGAACACTGAAGCTTTCTTT	CASSDAAGRNTEAFF
TRBV6-5	.	TRBJ1-3	TRBD1	TGTGCCAGCCGTACTACAGGGGGCTTTGGAAACACCATATATTTT	CASRTTGGFGNTIYF
TRBV3-1/TRBV3-2	.	TRBJ2-5	TRBD2	TGTGCCAGCAGCCAAGGGCTAGCGGTAGGAGAGACCCAGTACTTC	CASSQGLAVGETQYF
TRBV13	.	TRBJ1-3	.	TGTGCCAGCAGCTCCCTCGGTCCCACCCGGGGCACCATATATTTT	CASSSLGPTRGTIYF
TRBV18	.	TRBJ2-6	TRBD1	TGTGCCAGCTCACCCGGACAGGGGGAATCTGGGGCCAACGTCCTGACTTTC	CASSPGQGESGANVLTF
TRBV5-1	.	TRBJ1-2	TRBD1	TGCGCCAGCACCTTGTGGGACAGCGATAGGGGCTACACCTTC	CASTLWDSDRGYTF
TRBV19	.	TRBJ1-4	.	TGTGCCAGTAGTAGACAGATTGCAACTAATGAAAAACTGTTTTTT	CASSRQIATNEKLFF
TRBV18	.	TRBJ2-3	.	TGTGCCAGCTCAGTCGGGACAAGCACAGATACGCAGTATTTT	CASSVGTSTDTQYF
TRBV6-6	.	TRBJ1-2	.	TGTGCCAGCAGTTACAATGGATTAGGGGGGGCTGACGGCTACACCTTC	CASSYNGLGGADGYTF